This T cell receptor (beta chain) comes out of a study of blood T cell repertoires in COVID-19. This clone came up a few times. Per the germline V gene, CDR1 is MNHNY and CDR2 is SVGAGI (reference sequence). Trimming took 5 bases from V and 8 from J; bases not matched to a gene: 5. The length of the CDR3 is 12 residues. Repertoires were generated with immunoSEQ multiplex PCR, while TCRdb's copy carries only in-frame clones and drops some. This table has roughly 340,000 clones, around 87% appearing once. The gene calls are TRBV6-6 and TRBJ1-2; 7 nucleotides agree with TRBD1. The sequence was obtained from a man aged 40-49 years in a cohort exposed to, infected with or recovered from COVID-19 (not recorded which). The specimen was PBMCs or T cells enriched from blood (not recorded which). In nucleotides, the CDR3 is TGTGCCAGCAGTAAGGGGGCTAGGGGCTACACCTTC. Its translation: CASSKGARGYTF.